This T cell receptor beta chain was identified during a study of STAT5B mutations in CD4+ large granular lymphocyte leukemia. The authors' processing: Productive clonotypes were detectable down to 2.59 x 10-5 frequency. The assay was immunoSEQ multiplex PCR, and TCRdb's table has in-frame clones only and misses some. For V, J and clone size, that table is used; D and trimming come from the DNA. The profile covers 40,000 to 45,000 clones, with 70% to 85% appearing a single time and approximately 0.33% taken by the ten largest. Between the trimmed V and J ends, which lost 4 bases and 0 bases, there was a span of 9 bases. CDR3 length equals 13 residues. Germline V lookup: CDR1 GTSNPN, CDR2 SVGIG (reference sequence). Controls came from buffy coats of healthy blood donors.

Sequencing was carried out using CD4+ T cells from blood buffy coats. The chain recombines TRBV30 with TRBJ1-1; D call uncertain. This receptor was taken from a human donor in good health. The CDR3 coding sequence is TGTGCCTGGAAGGAGGGAATGAACACTGAAGCTTTCTTT. This codes for CAWKEGMNTEAFF.